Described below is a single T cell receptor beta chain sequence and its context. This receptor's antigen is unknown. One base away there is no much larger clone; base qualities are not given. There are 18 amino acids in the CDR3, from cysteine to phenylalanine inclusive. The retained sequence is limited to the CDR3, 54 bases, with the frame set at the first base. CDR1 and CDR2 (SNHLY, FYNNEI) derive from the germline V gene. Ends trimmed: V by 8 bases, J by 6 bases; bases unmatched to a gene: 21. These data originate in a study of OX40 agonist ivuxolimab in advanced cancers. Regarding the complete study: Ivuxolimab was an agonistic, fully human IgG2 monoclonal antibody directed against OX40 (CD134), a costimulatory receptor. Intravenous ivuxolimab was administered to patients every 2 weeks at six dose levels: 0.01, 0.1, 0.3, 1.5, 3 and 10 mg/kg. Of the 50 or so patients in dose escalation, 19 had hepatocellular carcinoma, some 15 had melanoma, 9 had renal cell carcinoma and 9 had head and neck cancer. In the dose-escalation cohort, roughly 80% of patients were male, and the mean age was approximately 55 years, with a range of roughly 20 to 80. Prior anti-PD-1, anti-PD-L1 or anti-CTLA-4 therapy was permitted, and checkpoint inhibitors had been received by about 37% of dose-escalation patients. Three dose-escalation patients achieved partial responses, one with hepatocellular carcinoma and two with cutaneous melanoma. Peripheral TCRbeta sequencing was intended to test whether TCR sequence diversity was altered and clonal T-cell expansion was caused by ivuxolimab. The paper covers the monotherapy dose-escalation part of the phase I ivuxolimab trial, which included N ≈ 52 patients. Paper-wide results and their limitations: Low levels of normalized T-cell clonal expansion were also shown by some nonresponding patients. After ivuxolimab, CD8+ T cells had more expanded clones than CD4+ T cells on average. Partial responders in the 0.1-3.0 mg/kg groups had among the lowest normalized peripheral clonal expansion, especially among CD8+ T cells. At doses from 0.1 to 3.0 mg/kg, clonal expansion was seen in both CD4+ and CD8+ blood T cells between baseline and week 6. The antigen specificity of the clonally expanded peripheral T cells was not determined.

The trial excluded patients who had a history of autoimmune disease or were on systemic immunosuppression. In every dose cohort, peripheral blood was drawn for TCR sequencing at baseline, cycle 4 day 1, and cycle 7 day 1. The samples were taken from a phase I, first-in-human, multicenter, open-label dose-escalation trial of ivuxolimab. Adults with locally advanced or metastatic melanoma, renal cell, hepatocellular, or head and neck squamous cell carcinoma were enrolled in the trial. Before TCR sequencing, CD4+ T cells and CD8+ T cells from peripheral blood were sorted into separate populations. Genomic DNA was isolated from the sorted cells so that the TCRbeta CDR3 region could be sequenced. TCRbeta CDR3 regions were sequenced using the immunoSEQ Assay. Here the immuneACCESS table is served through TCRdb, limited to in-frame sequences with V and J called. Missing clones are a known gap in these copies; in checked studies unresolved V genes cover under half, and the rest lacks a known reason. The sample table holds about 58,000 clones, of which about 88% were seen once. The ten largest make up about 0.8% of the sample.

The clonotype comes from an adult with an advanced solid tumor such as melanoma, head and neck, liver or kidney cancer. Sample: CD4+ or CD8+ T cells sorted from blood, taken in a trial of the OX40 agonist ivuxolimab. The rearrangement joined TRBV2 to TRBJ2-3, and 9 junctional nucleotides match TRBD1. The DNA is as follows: TGTGCCAGCTACAGGGGGCGCCTTTTAAGCGGTCATAGGGATACGCAGTATTTT. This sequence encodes CASYRGRLLSGHRDTQYF.